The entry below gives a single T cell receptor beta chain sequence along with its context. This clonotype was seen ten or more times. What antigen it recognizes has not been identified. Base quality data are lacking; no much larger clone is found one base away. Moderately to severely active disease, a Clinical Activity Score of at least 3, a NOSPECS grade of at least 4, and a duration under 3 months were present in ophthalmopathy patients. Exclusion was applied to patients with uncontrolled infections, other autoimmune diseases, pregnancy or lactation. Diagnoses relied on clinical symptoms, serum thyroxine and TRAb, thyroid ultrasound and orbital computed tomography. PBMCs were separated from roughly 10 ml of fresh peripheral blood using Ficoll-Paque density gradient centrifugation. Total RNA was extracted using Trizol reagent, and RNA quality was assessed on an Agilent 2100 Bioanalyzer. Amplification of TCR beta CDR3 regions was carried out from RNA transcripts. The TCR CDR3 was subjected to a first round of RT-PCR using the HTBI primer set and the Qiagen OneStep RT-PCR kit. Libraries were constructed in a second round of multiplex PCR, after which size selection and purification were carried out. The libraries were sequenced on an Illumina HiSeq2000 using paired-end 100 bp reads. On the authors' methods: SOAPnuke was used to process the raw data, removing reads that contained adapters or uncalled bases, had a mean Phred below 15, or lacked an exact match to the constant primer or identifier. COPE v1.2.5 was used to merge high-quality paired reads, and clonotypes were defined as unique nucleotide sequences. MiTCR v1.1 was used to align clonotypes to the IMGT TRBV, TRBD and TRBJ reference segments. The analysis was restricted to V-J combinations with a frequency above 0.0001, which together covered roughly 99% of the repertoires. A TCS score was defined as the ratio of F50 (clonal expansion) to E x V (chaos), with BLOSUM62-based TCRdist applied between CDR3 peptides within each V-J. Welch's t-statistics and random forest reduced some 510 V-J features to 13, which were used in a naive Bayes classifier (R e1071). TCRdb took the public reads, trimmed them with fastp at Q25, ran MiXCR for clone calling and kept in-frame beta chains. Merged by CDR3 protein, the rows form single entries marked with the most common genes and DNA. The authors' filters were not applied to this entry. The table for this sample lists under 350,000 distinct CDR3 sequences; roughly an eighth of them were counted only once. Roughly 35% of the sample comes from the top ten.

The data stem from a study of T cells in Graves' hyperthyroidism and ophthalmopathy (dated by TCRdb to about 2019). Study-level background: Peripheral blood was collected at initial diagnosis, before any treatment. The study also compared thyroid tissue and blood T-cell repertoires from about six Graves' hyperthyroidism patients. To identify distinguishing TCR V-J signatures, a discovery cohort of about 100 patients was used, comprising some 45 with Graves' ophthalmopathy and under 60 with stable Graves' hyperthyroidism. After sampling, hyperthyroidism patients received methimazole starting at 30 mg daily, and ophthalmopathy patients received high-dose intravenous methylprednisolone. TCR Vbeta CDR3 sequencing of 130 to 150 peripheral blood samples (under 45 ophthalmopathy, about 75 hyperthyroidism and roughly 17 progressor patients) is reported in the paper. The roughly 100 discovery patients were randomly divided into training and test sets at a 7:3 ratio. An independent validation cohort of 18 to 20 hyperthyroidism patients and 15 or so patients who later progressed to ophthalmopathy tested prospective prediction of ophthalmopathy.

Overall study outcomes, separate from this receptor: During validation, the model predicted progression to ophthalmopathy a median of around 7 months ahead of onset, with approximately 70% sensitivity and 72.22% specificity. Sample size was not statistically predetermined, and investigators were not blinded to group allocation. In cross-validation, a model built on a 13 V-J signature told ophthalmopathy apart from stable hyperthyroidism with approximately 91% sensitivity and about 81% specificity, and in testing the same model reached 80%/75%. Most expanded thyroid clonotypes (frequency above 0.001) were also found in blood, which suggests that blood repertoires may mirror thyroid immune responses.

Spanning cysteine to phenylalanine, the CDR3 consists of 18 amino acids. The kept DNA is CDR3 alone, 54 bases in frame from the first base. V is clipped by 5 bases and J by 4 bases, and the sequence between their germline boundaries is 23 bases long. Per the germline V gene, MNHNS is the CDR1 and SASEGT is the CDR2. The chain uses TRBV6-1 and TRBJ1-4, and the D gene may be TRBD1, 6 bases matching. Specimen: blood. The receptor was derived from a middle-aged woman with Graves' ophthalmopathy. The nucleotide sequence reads TGTGCCAGCAGTTACGGCAGGTCCCCATCAGGGGTTAATGAAAAACTGTTTTTT. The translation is CASSYGRSPSGVNEKLFF.